The next 30 T cell receptor beta chains were all read from a single sample in a study of cytomegalovirus exposure and HLA in healthy donors. 13 Jbeta primers and 60 Vbeta primers were used for the PCR. The assay was immunoSEQ multiplex PCR, and TCRdb's table has in-frame clones only and misses some. Among some 150,000 clones listed, roughly 89% were seen once. The specimen was PBMCs. Receptors originate from a woman in her 30s in good health and CMV-seronegative.

The genes are TRBV11-2 and TRBJ2-3; 9 nucleotides line up with TRBD1. V trimming: 2 bases; J trimming: 4 bases; junction bases outside the gene matches: 13. The CDR3 is 18 amino acids. Per germline, CDR1 SGHAT and CDR2 FQNNGV. DNA of the CDR3: TGTGCCAGCAGCTTACACTCCTATAGGGGACAGGGACCAGATACGCAGTATTTT. Its translation is CASSLHSYRGQGPDTQYF.

This clone has a single count. This chain uses TRBV4-1 with TRBJ1-2; 8 bases fit TRBD1. CDR1 is MGHRA and CDR2 is YSYEKL in the germline V gene. The CDR3 runs to 14 residues. V shed 4 bases, J shed 4 bases, and the junction held 5 bases outside the gene matches. CDR3 sequence (DNA): TGCGCCAGCAGCCGGGACAGGACCATCTATGGCTACACCTTC. This encodes CASSRDRTIYGYTF.

V is TRBV6-6 and J is TRBJ2-2; 7 bases align to TRBD1. J was trimmed by 4 bases and V by 4 bases; bases with no gene match: 6. The length of the CDR3 is 15 residues. Germline assignment: CDR1 MNHNY and CDR2 SVGAGI (reference sequence). The CDR3 nucleotides read TGTGCCAGCAGTTCCCTGACAGGGCCCACCGGGGAGCTGTTTTTT. This codes for CASSSLTGPTGELFF.

Note on this clone: The CDR3 does not end in the conserved phenylalanine or tryptophan, so this is likely a read error. Here the CDR3 DNA reads TGTGCCAGCAGTAAGGGACAGGTCAGCACAGATACGCAGTATTCT. Protein product: CASSKGQVSTDTQYS. This rearrangement joins TRBV6-5 to TRBJ2-3; TRBD1 matches 8 bases. CDR3 length: 15 residues. Germline CDR1 MNHEY, CDR2 SVGAGI. The trim removed 5 bases at V and 0 bases at J, leaving 4 bases unmatched.

This clone was seen once. In DNA form, the CDR3 reads TGCGCCAGCAGCTTGGTAGGCGGGAACTATGGCTACACCTTC. It translates to CASSLVGGNYGYTF. The V and J genes are TRBV5-1 and TRBJ1-2; D remains unclear. The V and J ends lost 0 bases and 2 bases respectively, with 8 bases between them. CDR1 and CDR2 from the germline V gene are SGHRS and YFSETQ. This CDR3 is built from 14 residues.

V usage is TRBV7-8 and J usage is TRBJ2-3; TRBD1 might be the D (5 bases). Trimming left V 5 bases short and J 0 bases short, with 18 bases between. Germline V gene data show CDR1 as SGHVS and CDR2 as FQNEAQ. This CDR3 has 17 amino acids. CDR3 loop: CASSPLHRLFSTDTQYF. As DNA, the CDR3 is TGTGCCAGCAGCCCCTTGCACAGGTTGTTCAGCACAGATACGCAGTATTTT.

The chain has TRBV5-1 and TRBJ2-7, with D possibly matching TRBD2 (6 bases). This CDR3 is built from 13 residues. CDR1 and CDR2 from the germline V gene are SGHRS and YFSETQ. V dropped 5 bases and J dropped 2 bases, with 11 bases sitting between them. This CDR3 reads CASSPEGAYEQYF. For the CDR3, the DNA is TGCGCCAGCAGTCCGGAGGGAGCCTACGAGCAGTACTTC.

This clone was seen a handful of times. The chain is built from TRBV4-2 and TRBJ1-5; D unclear. The length of the CDR3 is 16 residues. With 0 bases removed from V and 8 bases from J, the gap between germline ends came to 17 bases. CDR1 is LGHNA, CDR2 YNFKEQ, per germline. The CDR3 loop is CASSQEEGGGVEPQHF. DNA of the CDR3: TGTGCCAGCAGCCAAGAGGAGGGCGGTGGTGTGGAGCCCCAGCATTTT.

In this sample, this clone turned up once. The V call is TRBV30, the J call TRBJ2-3, with D perhaps TRBD2 (6 bases). Trimming took off 4 bases at V and 4 bases at J, with 6 bases between the two ends. The V gene's germline CDR1 is GTSNPN and CDR2 SVGIG (reference sequence). The CDR3 has 11 amino acids. The CDR3 spells CAWTGADTQYF. In nucleotides, the CDR3 is TGTGCCTGGACGGGAGCAGATACGCAGTATTTT.

This chain connects TRBV27 to TRBJ1-1; a weak D match, TRBD1 (5 bases). Germline loops: CDR1 MNHEY, CDR2 SMNVEV (reference sequence). V was clipped by 3 bases and J by 0 bases, with 14 bases between them. The CDR3 covers 16 residues. CDR3 amino acids: CASSLGRARMNTEAFF. Written as DNA, the CDR3 is TGTGCCAGCAGTTTGGGCAGGGCTAGAATGAACACTGAAGCTTTCTTT.

The chain has TRBV18 and TRBJ2-2, with TRBD1 matching over 7 bases. The CDR3 is 15 amino acids. Trimming at V came to 3 bases and at J to 4 bases, leaving 5 bases not matched to a gene. Per germline, CDR1 KGHSH and CDR2 LQKENI. The CDR3 protein is CASSPSTGTTGELFF. Written as DNA, the CDR3 is TGTGCCAGCTCACCTTCGACAGGGACCACCGGGGAGCTGTTTTTT. Using reference TRBV18 and TRBJ2-2 for the parts outside the CDR3, the full variable domain is NAGVMQNPRHLVRRRGQEARLRCSPMKGHSHVYWYRQLPEEGLKFMVYLQKENIIDESGMPKERFSAEFPKEGPSILRIQQVVRGDSAAYFCASSPSTGTTGELFFGEGSRLTVL.

This chain connects TRBV18 to TRBJ2-5; 10 bases line up with TRBD2. The J call is in doubt because the DNA end fits TRBJ2-7 better. The germline gives CDR1 KGHSH, CDR2 LQKENI. This CDR3 spans 13 amino acids. Here the CDR3 DNA reads TGTGCCAGCTCACAGCGGACTAGCGGCGAGCAGTACTTC. Translation: CASSQRTSGEQYF.

The chain couples TRBV5-4 to TRBJ1-2, with D tentatively TRBD1 (5 bases). The length of the CDR3 is 13 residues. Germline V gives CDR1 SGHNT, CDR2 YYREEE (reference sequence). V lost 1 base and J 8 bases, leaving 12 bases between the germline ends. The CDR3 bases are TGTGCCAGCAGCTTGCCCGGGGGAGGAGGCTACACCTTC. This encodes CASSLPGGGGYTF. The entire variable domain, with the rest obtained from reference TRBV5-4 and TRBJ1-2, is as follows: ETGVTQSPTHLIKTRGQQVTLRCSSQSGHNTVSWYQQALGQGPQFIFQYYREEENGRGNFPPRFSGLQFPNYSSELNVNALELDDSALYLCASSLPGGGGYTFGSGTRLTVV.

The chain combines TRBV6-5 with TRBJ1-2; D is perhaps TRBD1 (6 bases). This CDR3 comprises 13 residues. CDR1 MNHEY and CDR2 SVGAGI come from the germline V gene. The V and J ends lost 2 bases and 5 bases respectively, with 9 bases between them. The CDR3 here is CASSYRTEYGYTF. The CDR3 nucleotides read TGTGCCAGCAGTTACCGGACAGAGTATGGCTACACCTTC.

CDR3 DNA: TGCGCCAGCAGGGGACAGGGGGAGATAAATTCACCCCTCCACTTT. This translates into CASRGQGEINSPLHF. The chain carries TRBV5-1 and TRBJ1-6; TRBD1 matches at 11 bases. Germline V gene lookup returns CDR1 SGHRS and CDR2 YFSETQ. J was trimmed by 7 bases and V by 5 bases; bases with no gene match: 5. The CDR3 consists of 15 residues.

A note on this clone: The junction and the germline gene differ at one end; a read error may be behind it. The chain carries TRBV7-9 and TRBJ1-2, with D tentatively TRBD1 (6 bases). CDR3 length: 12 residues. Germline CDR1 SEHNR, CDR2 FQNEAQ (reference sequence). CDR3 sequence: CSSSSNRDGYTF. CDR3 DNA sequence: TGTTCCAGCAGCTCCAACAGGGACGGCTACACCTTC.

The table lists this clone with a count of one. This chain connects TRBV27 to TRBJ2-7; weak D call: TRBD1 (6 bases). The germline CDR1 and CDR2 sequences are MNHEY and SMNVEV (reference sequence). The CDR3 sequence is 14 residues long. The V and J ends lost 6 bases and 0 bases respectively, with 12 bases between them. CDR3 in amino acids: CASSLRGVSYEQYF. The CDR3 DNA reads TGTGCCAGCAGCCTCAGGGGAGTCTCCTACGAGCAGTACTTC.

This sequence joins TRBV19 and TRBJ1-5; D not resolved. V lost 5 bases, J lost 0 bases, and 5 bases lay in between. The germline V gene has CDR1 LNHDA and CDR2 SQIVND (reference sequence). The CDR3 covers 13 residues. CDR3 nucleotides: TGTGCCAGTAGTCGGGGTAGCAATCAGCCCCAGCATTTT. As protein: CASSRGSNQPQHF.

V usage is TRBV10-2 and J usage is TRBJ2-3; TRBD1 matches 9 bases. CDR3 length: 14 amino acids. V lost 6 bases, J lost 3 bases, and 4 bases stayed unmatched. Germline CDR1 and CDR2: WSHSY and SAAADI. The CDR3, as DNA: TGCGCCAGCAGGGACAGGGGTGGAACAGATACGCAGTATTTT. The encoded protein is CASRDRGGTDTQYF.

This chain links TRBV10-3 with TRBJ1-2; TRBD1 matches at 11 bases. Germline V CDR1 and CDR2: ENHRY, SYGVKD. V lost 1 base to trimming and J lost 6 bases; unmatched junction nucleotides: 1. The CDR3 sequence is 14 residues long. CDR3 protein: CAISELGQGDGYTF. CDR3 nucleotide sequence: TGTGCCATCAGTGAGTTGGGACAGGGGGATGGCTACACCTTC.

The chain carries TRBV2 and TRBJ1-6; D remains unclear. Trimming cost V 1 base and J 9 bases, with 16 bases left between them. The germline gives CDR1 SNHLY, CDR2 FYNNEI. The CDR3 is made up of 16 amino acids. As DNA, the CDR3 is TGTGCCAGCAGTGAAGATCGGGGTCCAGGTGGTTCACCCCTCCACTTT. Translating gives CASSEDRGPGGSPLHF.

This clone was recorded once. The chain has TRBV10-3 and TRBJ1-6; TRBD1 matches 8 bases. Germline loops: CDR1 ENHRY, CDR2 SYGVKD. V was clipped by 6 bases and J by 9 bases; unmatched bases: 10. The CDR3 has 15 residues. In nucleotides, the CDR3 is TGTGCCATCAGGGAAATGGACAGGGAATCTTCACCCCTCCACTTT. It encodes CAIREMDRESSPLHF.

The V gene is TRBV6-4, the J gene TRBJ2-2; a possible D gene is TRBD2 (7 bases). Germline CDR1 is MRHNA and CDR2 is SNTAGT. The germline V and J ends were trimmed by 6 bases and 4 bases, with 15 bases remaining between them. This CDR3 is built from 15 residues. CDR3 DNA: TGTGCCAGCAGGGCGAGGGGGGGGAGCACCGGGGAGCTGTTTTTT. Residues: CASRARGGSTGELFF.

The chain recombines TRBV19 with TRBJ1-4, with TRBD1 matching over 8 bases. This CDR3 has 15 residues. Trimming removed 6 bases from V and 6 bases from J; junction bases left unmatched: 9. CDR1 and CDR2 (germline): LNHDA, SQIVND (reference sequence). CDR3 loop: CASSRQQGVDEKLFF. The CDR3 region has the DNA TGTGCCAGTAGCCGCCAACAGGGGGTTGATGAAAAACTGTTTTTT.

The chain couples TRBV28 to TRBJ2-7; tentatively, D is TRBD2 (6 bases). The V end was cut by 2 bases, the J end by 4 bases, with 9 bases between. CDR1 MDHEN and CDR2 SYDVKM come from the germline V gene. This CDR3 region has 13 residues. The DNA of the CDR3 is TGTGCCAGCAGTTTAGGGAGCGGGTACGAGCAGTACTTC. This gives the protein CASSLGSGYEQYF.

The chain links TRBV2 to TRBJ2-7; D unresolved. CDR1 and CDR2 (germline): SNHLY, FYNNEI. With 6 bases removed from V and 4 bases from J, the gap between germline ends came to 19 bases. CDR3 length: 15 residues. The CDR3 DNA reads as TGTGCCAGCAGCCCTGAGACTCCCTTATCATACGAGCAGTACTTC. This sequence encodes CASSPETPLSYEQYF.

The gene calls are TRBV5-1 and TRBJ2-7; the D gene is possibly TRBD2 (5 bases). The germline V gene encodes CDR1 SGHRS and CDR2 YFSETQ. The CDR3 has 15 residues. V lost 0 bases and J 0 bases, leaving 10 bases between the germline ends. The CDR3 region is CASSLGGSNSYEQYF. Written as DNA, the CDR3 is TGCGCCAGCAGCTTGGGAGGGTCCAACTCCTACGAGCAGTACTTC.

The chain is built from TRBV6-5 and TRBJ2-1, with TRBD2 matching 10 bases. This CDR3 contains 15 residues. Germline V gives CDR1 MNHEY, CDR2 SVGAGI. The J segment lost 9 bases and the V segment lost 2 bases, leaving 7 bases of the junction unmatched. The CDR3 nucleotides are TGTGCCAGCAGTTACAGGCCTAGCGGGGGTGGTGAGCAGTTCTTC. It is translated as CASSYRPSGGGEQFF.

CDR3 protein: CASSPGQGFDEQYF. CDR3 coding DNA: TGCGCCAGCAGCCCGGGACAGGGGTTCGACGAGCAGTACTTC. The rearrangement joins TRBV5-1 to TRBJ2-5; TRBD1 agrees at 10 bases. The J call may be mistaken, given a closer DNA end match to TRBJ2-7. CDR1 and CDR2 (germline): SGHRS, YFSETQ. CDR3 length: 14 amino acids.

The rearrangement links TRBV28 to TRBJ2-7; 10 positions agree with TRBD2. V was pared by 3 bases and J by 4 bases, with 6 bases of the junction left unmatched. Germline values: CDR1 MDHEN, CDR2 SYDVKM. The CDR3 consists of 15 residues. The CDR3 DNA follows: TGTGCCAGCAGTTTGGAAGCGGGAGGGTCTTACGAGCAGTACTTC. Translation: CASSLEAGGSYEQYF.